This T cell receptor beta chain was recovered during a study of cytomegalovirus exposure and HLA in healthy donors. Study-wide findings and caveats: In a later analysis, an Asian-associated ancestry cluster reportedly showed fewer N-insertions than the roughly 700-donor mean.

This cohort consisted of healthy bone marrow donors. This PCR relied on a set of 60 Vbeta primers and 13 Jbeta primers. Data came from immunoSEQ multiplex PCR; TCRdb stores just in-frame clones and leaves some out. The sample lists around 94,000 clones, roughly 80% occurring once. Of note for this clone: What it recognizes is unknown.

V lost 0 bases and J 6 bases, leaving 12 bases between the germline ends. The CDR3 sequence is 15 residues long. Germline V gene data show CDR1 as SGHDT and CDR2 as YYEEEE. V is TRBV5-6 and J is TRBJ2-2; a weak D match, TRBD2 (5 bases). Sequencing was performed on PBMCs. This receptor was obtained from a man in his late teens or twenties in good health and CMV-seronegative. CDR3 residues: CASSLGTLLAGELFF. In DNA, the CDR3 is TGTGCCAGCAGCTTGGGGACTCTTCTGGCCGGGGAGCTGTTTTTT.